Shown below are 15 T cell receptor beta chains from a single sample sequenced in a study of neurological immune-mediated disorders. Via MiXCR, TCRdb re-called the 5' RACE reads, giving one row per CDR3 protein. The table records roughly 60,000 distinct CDR3 sequences, more than 9.5% of them present only once. Sequencing was carried out using PBMCs. These receptor sequences come from a man between 60 and 75 years old in good health.

This clonotype was detected ten times or more. V usage is TRBV5-5 and J usage is TRBJ2-6, with D maybe TRBD1 (5 bases). The CDR3 loop spans 15 amino acids. Germline loops: CDR1 SGHKS, CDR2 YYEKEE (reference sequence). V lost 2 bases to trimming and J lost 2 bases, with 8 bases between them. CDR3 in amino acids: CASSFRVAGANVLTF. The CDR3, as DNA: TGTGCCAGCAGCTTCAGGGTTGCTGGGGCCAACGTCCTGACTTTC.

This clonotype was detected ten times or more. The chain employs TRBV20-1 and TRBJ2-7; 7 positions match TRBD1. CDR1 is DFQATT and CDR2 is SNEGSKA in the germline V gene (reference sequence). This CDR3 contains 13 residues. The ends lost 0 bases at V and 4 bases at J; junction bases unmatched: 3. The CDR3 region has the DNA TGCAGTGCTAGAGATTTACAGGGGTACGAGCAGTACTTC. As protein: CSARDLQGYEQYF.

This clonotype was seen repeatedly, ten times or more. V is TRBV6-5 and J is TRBJ2-7; no reliable D call. The germline V gene has CDR1 MNHEY and CDR2 SVGAGI. V was cut by 5 bases and J by 4 bases, with 6 bases left in between. CDR3 size: 11 residues. The CDR3 loop reads CASSTNYEQYF. The CDR3 coding sequence is TGTGCCAGCAGTACCAATTACGAGCAGTACTTC.

The V and J genes are TRBV27 and TRBJ1-4, with TRBD1 identical over 9 bases. The trim removed 5 bases at V and 2 bases at J, leaving 6 bases unmatched. CDR3 size: 16 residues. From germline, CDR1 is MNHEY and CDR2 SMNVEV (reference sequence). The CDR3 DNA is TGTGCCAGCAGTGACCGAGGGACAGGGACTAATGAAAAACTGTTTTTT. Encoded protein: CASSDRGTGTNEKLFF.

This clonotype was picked up many times. CDR3 loop: CSVEVVNTEAFF. DNA for the CDR3: TGCAGCGTTGAGGTGGTGAACACTGAAGCTTTCTTT. This chain connects TRBV29-1 to TRBJ1-1, with D hard to call. Trimming left V 3 bases short and J 0 bases short, with 5 bases between. CDR1 is SQVTM, CDR2 ANQGSEA, per germline. The CDR3 length is 12 residues.

This clonotype occurred many times. The CDR3 DNA sequence: TGTGCCAGCAGCTTAGCCCCAGGGACCAATCAGCCCCAGCATTTT. This sequence encodes CASSLAPGTNQPQHF. This chain uses TRBV7-6 with TRBJ1-5; the D gene is possibly TRBD1 (5 bases). V was trimmed by 0 bases and J by 3 bases, leaving 9 bases between them. Germline V gives CDR1 SGHVS, CDR2 FNYEAQ. The CDR3 runs 15 residues.

This clonotype was seen at least ten times. V gene TRBV6-2 or TRBV6-3 combines with J gene TRBJ2-3, with D unresolved. The CDR3 loop spans 14 amino acids. Trimming removed 3 bases from V and 5 bases from J, with 12 bases in between. Germline-derived CDR1 and CDR2 are MNHEY and SVGEGT. In DNA form, the CDR3 reads TGTGCCAGCAGTTATAGAAGACACATAGATACGCAGTATTTT. It codes for CASSYRRHIDTQYF.

The V gene is TRBV28, the J gene TRBJ1-1; D not certain. Deletions cut 5 bases from V and 5 bases from J, with 15 bases between. Germline V gene sequence: CDR1 MDHEN, CDR2 SYDVKM. The CDR3 runs 14 residues. CDR3 protein: CASSPPFGVTEAFF. The DNA of the CDR3 is TGTGCCAGCAGTCCGCCGTTCGGGGTGACTGAAGCTTTCTTT.

This clonotype was found many times. J is TRBJ1-1 and V is TRBV4-3; D may be TRBD1 (6 bases). The CDR3 runs to 17 residues. Germline loops: CDR1 LGHNA, CDR2 YSLEER. Trimming took off 0 bases at V and 0 bases at J, with 14 bases between the two ends. The chain's CDR3 is CASSQDQDRHLNTEAFF. The CDR3, as DNA: TGCGCCAGCAGCCAAGATCAGGACAGACACCTGAACACTGAAGCTTTCTTT.

The sample holds many counts of this clonotype. This chain links TRBV2 with TRBJ1-1; 7 bases align to TRBD1. Germline V gene data show CDR1 as SNHLY and CDR2 as FYNNEI. The CDR3 has 12 amino acids. V lost 4 bases to trimming and J lost 7 bases; unmatched junction nucleotides: 3. CDR3 amino acids: CASSGGTDEAFF. DNA of the CDR3: TGTGCCAGCAGTGGAGGGACAGATGAAGCTTTCTTT.

The chain combines TRBV7-9 with TRBJ2-7; D perhaps matches TRBD2 (5 bases). Germline-derived CDR1 and CDR2 are SEHNR and FQNEAQ (reference sequence). Trimming shortened V by 5 bases and J by 3 bases, and 11 bases separated the two germline ends. The length of the CDR3 is 13 residues. CDR3 region: CASSTGNLYEQYF. The CDR3, as DNA: TGTGCCAGCAGCACCGGGAACCTCTACGAGCAGTACTTC.

This clonotype has ten or more counts. V usage is TRBV5-1 and J usage is TRBJ2-3; 13 nucleotides match TRBD2. CDR3 size: 16 residues. Looked up from germline, CDR1 is SGHRS and CDR2 is YFSETQ. V lost 3 bases, J lost 2 bases, and 3 bases stayed unmatched. CDR3 DNA: TGCGCCAGCAGCTCTGGACTAGCGGGAGACACAGATACGCAGTATTTT. It yields the protein CASSSGLAGDTDTQYF.

This clonotype was observed many times. The chain recombines TRBV2 with TRBJ2-7; a weak D match, TRBD2 (6 bases). The V gene lost 7 bases and the J gene lost 5 bases, with 15 bases spanning the gap. Germline values: CDR1 SNHLY, CDR2 FYNNEI. The CDR3 covers 13 residues. The CDR3 DNA reads as TGTGCCAGCACCGCTAGCGAGCTTCACGAGCAGTACTTC. Protein sequence: CASTASELHEQYF.

This clonotype has at least ten counts. V usage is TRBV9 and J usage is TRBJ1-6; D unresolved. The CDR3 contains 15 residues. Trimming left V 8 bases short and J 9 bases short, with 21 bases between. Germline V gene data show CDR1 as SGDLS and CDR2 as YYNGEE. The CDR3: CASNFRGEASSPLHF. The DNA of the CDR3 is TGTGCCAGTAACTTCAGAGGAGAGGCGAGTTCACCCCTCCACTTT.

This chain links TRBV10-3 with TRBJ2-7; perhaps D is TRBD1 or TRBD2 (5 bases each). V lost 6 bases and J lost 5, with 17 bases in between. This CDR3 region has 14 residues. CDR1 ENHRY and CDR2 SYGVKD come from the germline V gene. The CDR3 sequence: CAIRAGRDGDEQYF. The CDR3 DNA sequence: TGTGCCATCAGGGCCGGCCGGGACGGCGACGAGCAGTACTTC.